The T cell receptor beta chain described here comes from a study of blood T cell repertoires in COVID-19. Study-wide background: Spain, Italy and the United States supplied samples that represented acute and convalescent COVID-19. The cDNA or gDNA used as material had been derived from T cells, B-cell-depleted T cells, or PBMCs.

Trimming cost V 6 bases and J 4 bases; bases outside gene matches: 5. Germline values: CDR1 SNHLY, CDR2 FYNNEI. There are 15 residues in the CDR3. Authors' processing steps: Amplification with reference gene primers provided the estimates of nucleated cell counts. Sequencing was performed with immunoSEQ multiplex PCR; in TCRdb, only in-frame clones are kept and a portion is missing. V and J calls and clone size are those listed in that table; D and trimming were worked out from the DNA. The sample comprises roughly 220,000 clones, roughly 80% of which are singletons, and roughly 6% rests with the top ten.

The receptor comes from a woman in her seventies with acute or convalescent COVID-19. Sequenced: peripheral blood. V is TRBV2 and J is TRBJ2-6; 8 nucleotides match TRBD1. The CDR3 region has the DNA TGTGCCAGCAGCGACGGGACAGGAGGGGCCAACGTCCTGACTTTC. Residues: CASSDGTGGANVLTF.